This TCR beta chain is from a study of T cells in Graves' hyperthyroidism and ophthalmopathy. Amplified regions were TCR beta CDR3 sequences from RNA transcripts. First-round RT-PCR of the TCR CDR3 relied on the HTBI primer set. TCRdb re-called the multiplex PCR reads with MiXCR, one entry per CDR3 protein. The sample lists approximately 600,000 distinct CDR3 sequences, approximately 14% occurring once. Aged 18 to 65, the patients had hyperthyroidism that was newly diagnosed and had lasted under 2 months. Thyroid ultrasound and orbital computed tomography, with clinical symptoms and serum thyroxine and TRAb, informed diagnoses. Sampled blood dates from first hyperthyroidism diagnosis, and it precedes any ophthalmopathy symptoms. Concerning this clonotype: A much larger clone lies a single base off, so this may be a read error.

Looked up from germline, CDR1 is GTSNPN and CDR2 is SVGIG (reference sequence). The CDR3 contains 12 residues. This receptor was obtained from a woman in her twenties or thirties with Graves' hyperthyroidism that later progressed to Graves' ophthalmopathy. The gene calls are TRBV30 and TRBJ1-2; D is unresolved. The sample taken for sequencing was blood. CDR3 DNA: TGTGCCTGGAACACAGCGGTGGATGGCTGCACCTTC. Residues: CAWNTAVDGCTF.